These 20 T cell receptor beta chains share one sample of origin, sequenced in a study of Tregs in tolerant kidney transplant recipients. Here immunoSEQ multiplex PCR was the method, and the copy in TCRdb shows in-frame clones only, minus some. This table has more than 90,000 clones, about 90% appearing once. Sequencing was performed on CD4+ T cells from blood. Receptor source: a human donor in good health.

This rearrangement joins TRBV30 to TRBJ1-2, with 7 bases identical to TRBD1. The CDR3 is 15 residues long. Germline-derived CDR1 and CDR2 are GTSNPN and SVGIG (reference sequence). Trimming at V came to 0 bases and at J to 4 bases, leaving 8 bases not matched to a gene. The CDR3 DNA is TGTGCCTGGAGTGTCCTACAGGGGACCCCCTATGGCTACACCTTC. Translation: CAWSVLQGTPYGYTF.

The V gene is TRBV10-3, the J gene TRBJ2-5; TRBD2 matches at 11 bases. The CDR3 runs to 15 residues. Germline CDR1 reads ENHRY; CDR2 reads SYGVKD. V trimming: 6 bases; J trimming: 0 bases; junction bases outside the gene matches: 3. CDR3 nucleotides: TGTGCCATCAGCGTAGCGGGGGGGTACCAAGAGACCCAGTACTTC. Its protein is CAISVAGGYQETQYF.

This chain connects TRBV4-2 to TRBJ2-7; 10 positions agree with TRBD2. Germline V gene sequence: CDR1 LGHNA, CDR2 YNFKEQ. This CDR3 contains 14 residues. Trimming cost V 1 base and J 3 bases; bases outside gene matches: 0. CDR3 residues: CASSQGLAGYEQYF. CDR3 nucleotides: TGTGCCAGCAGCCAAGGACTAGCGGGCTACGAGCAGTACTTC.

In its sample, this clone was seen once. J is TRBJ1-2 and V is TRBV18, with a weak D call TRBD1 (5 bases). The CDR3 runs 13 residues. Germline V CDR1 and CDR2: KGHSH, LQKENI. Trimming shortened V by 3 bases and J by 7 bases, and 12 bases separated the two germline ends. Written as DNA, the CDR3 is TGTGCCAGCTCACCTGAAGGGGCTGGTGGCTACACCTTC. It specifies CASSPEGAGGYTF.

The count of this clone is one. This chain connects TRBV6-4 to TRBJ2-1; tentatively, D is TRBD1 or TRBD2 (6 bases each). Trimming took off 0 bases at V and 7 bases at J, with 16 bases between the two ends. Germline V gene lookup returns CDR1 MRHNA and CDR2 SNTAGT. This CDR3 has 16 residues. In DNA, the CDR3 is TGTGCCAGCAGTGACTCGTCTACGGGGGCGCGTAATGAGCAGTTCTTC. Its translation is CASSDSSTGARNEQFF.

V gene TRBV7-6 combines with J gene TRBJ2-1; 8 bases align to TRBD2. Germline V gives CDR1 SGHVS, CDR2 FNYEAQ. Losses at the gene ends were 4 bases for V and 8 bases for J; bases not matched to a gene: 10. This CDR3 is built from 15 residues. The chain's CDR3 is CASSSDRTSLDEQFF. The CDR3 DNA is TGTGCCAGCAGCTCAGATCGGACTAGCCTCGATGAGCAGTTCTTC.

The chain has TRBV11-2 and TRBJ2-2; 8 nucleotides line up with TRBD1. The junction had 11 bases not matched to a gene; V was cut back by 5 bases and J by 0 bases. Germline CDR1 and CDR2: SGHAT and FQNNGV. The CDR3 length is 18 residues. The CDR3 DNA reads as TGTGCCAGCAGCCCGTCGGGCAGGGGGCTTTCGAACACCGGGGAGCTGTTTTTT. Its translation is CASSPSGRGLSNTGELFF. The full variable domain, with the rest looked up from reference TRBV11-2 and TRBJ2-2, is EAGVAQSPRYKIIEKRQSVAFWCNPISGHATLYWYQQILGQGPKLLIQFQNNGVVDDSQLPKDRFSAERLKGVDSTLKIQPAKLEDSAVYLCASSPSGRGLSNTGELFFGEGSRLTVL.

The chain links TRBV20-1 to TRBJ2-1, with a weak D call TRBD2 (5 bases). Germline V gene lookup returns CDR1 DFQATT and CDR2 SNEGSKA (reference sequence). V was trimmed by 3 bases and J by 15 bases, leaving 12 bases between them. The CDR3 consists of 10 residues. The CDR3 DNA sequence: TGCAGTGCTAGGCGACTATTGCGGTTCTTC. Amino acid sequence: CSARRLLRFF.

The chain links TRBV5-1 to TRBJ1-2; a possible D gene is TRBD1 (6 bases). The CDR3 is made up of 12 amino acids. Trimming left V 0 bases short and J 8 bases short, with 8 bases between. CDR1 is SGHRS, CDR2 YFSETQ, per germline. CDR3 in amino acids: CASSLEQGGYTF. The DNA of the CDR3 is TGCGCCAGCAGCTTGGAACAGGGAGGCTACACCTTC. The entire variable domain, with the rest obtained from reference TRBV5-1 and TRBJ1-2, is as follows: KAGVTQTPRYLIKTRGQQVTLSCSPISGHRSVSWYQQTPGQGLQFLFEYFSETQRNKGNFPGRFSGRQFSNSRSEMNVSTLELGDSALYLCASSLEQGGYTFGSGTRLTVV.

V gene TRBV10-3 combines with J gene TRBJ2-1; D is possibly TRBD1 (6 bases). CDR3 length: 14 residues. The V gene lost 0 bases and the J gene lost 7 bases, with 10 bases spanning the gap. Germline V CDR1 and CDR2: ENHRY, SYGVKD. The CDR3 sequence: CAISESKRGNEQFF. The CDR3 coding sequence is TGTGCCATCAGTGAGTCGAAAAGGGGGAATGAGCAGTTCTTC.

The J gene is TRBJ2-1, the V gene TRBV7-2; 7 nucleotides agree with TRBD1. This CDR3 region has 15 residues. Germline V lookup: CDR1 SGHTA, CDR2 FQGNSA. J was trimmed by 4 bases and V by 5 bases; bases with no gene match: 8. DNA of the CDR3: TGTGCCAGCAGCCCCCCGGGACAGATTTACAATGAGCAGTTCTTC. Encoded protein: CASSPPGQIYNEQFF.

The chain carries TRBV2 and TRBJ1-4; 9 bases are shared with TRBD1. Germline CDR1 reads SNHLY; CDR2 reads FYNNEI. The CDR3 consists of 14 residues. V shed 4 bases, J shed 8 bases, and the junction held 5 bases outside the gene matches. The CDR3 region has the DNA TGTGCCAGCAGTGCACAGGGGGCAAGGGAAAAACTGTTTTTT. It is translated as CASSAQGAREKLFF.

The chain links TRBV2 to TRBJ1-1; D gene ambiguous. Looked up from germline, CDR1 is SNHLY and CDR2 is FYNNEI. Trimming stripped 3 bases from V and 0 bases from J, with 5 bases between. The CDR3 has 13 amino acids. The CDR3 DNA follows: TGTGCCAGCAGTGACAGACTGAACACTGAAGCTTTCTTT. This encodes CASSDRLNTEAFF.

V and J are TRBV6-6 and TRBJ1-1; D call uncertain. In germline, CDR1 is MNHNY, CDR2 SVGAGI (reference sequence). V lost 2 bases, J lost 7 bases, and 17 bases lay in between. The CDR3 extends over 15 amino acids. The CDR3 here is CASSYTLRRGLEAFF. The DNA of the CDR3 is TGTGCCAGCAGTTACACCCTTCGGCGCGGCCTTGAAGCTTTCTTT.

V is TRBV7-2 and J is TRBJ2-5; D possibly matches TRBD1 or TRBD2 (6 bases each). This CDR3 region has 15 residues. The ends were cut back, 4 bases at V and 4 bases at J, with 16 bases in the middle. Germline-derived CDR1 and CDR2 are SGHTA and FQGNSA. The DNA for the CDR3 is TGTGCCAGCAGCTCCGGGGGCCGAATAAGAGAGACCCAGTACTTC. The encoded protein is CASSSGGRIRETQYF. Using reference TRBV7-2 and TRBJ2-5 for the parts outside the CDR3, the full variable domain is GAGVSQSPSNKVTEKGKDVELRCDPISGHTALYWYRQSLGQGLEFLIYFQGNSAPDKSGLPSDRFSAERTGGSVSTLTIQRTQQEDSAVYLCASSSGGRIRETQYFGPGTRLLVL.

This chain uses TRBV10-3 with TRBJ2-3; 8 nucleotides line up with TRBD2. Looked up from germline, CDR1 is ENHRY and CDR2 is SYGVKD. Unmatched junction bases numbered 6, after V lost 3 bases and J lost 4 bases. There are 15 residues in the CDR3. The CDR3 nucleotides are TGTGCCATCAGTGACCGGACTAGCTCACCAGATACGCAGTATTTT. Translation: CAISDRTSSPDTQYF.

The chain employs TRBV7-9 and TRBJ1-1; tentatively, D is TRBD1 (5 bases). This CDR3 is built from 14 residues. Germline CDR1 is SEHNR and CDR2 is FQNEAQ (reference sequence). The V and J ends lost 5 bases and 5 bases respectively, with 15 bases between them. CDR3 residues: CASSHQSGRTEAFF. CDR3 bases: TGTGCCAGCAGCCACCAATCGGGACGGACTGAAGCTTTCTTT.

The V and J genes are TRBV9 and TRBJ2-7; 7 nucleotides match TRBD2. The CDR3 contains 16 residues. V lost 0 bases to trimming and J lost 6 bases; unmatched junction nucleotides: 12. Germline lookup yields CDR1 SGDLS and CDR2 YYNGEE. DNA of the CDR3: TGTGCCAGCAGCGTAGGGGAGGGAACAACGCTTGGCGAGCAGTACTTC. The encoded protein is CASSVGEGTTLGEQYF.

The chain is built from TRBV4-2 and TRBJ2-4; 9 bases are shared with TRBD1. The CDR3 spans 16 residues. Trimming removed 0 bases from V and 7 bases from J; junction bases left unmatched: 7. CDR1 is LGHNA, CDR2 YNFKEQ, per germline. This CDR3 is CASSQDSRTGVNIQYF. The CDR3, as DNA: TGTGCCAGCAGCCAAGATTCAAGGACAGGGGTGAACATTCAGTACTTC.

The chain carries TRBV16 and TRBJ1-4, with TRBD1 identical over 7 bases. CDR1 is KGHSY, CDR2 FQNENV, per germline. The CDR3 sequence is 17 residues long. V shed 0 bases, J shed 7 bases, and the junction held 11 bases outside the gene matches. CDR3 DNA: TGTGCCAGCAGCCAATCTGACAGGGCAGTCGATACTGAAAAACTGTTTTTT. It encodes CASSQSDRAVDTEKLFF.